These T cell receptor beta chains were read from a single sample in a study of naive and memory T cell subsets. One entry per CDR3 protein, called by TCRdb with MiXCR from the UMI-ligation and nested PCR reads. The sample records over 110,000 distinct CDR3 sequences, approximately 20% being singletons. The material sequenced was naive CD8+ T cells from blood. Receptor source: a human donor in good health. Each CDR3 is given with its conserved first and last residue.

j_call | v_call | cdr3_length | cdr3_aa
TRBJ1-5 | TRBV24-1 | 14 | CANWTKLYGQPQHF
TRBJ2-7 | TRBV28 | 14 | CASRLAGVLNEQYF
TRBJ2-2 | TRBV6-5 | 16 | CASSYSWGPNTGELFF
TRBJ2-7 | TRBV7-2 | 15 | CASSGWTGETYEQYF
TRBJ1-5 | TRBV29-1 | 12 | CSVGGPQEPQHF
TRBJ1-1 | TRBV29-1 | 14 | CSVDLVELNTEAFF
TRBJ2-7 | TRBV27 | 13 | CASSFGTGNEQYF
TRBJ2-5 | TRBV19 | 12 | CASSTYEETQYF
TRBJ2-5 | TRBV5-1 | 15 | CASSLLEENLETQYF
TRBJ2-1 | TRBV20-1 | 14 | CSAWEDRGLNEQFF
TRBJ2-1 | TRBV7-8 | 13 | CASGRESTNEHFF
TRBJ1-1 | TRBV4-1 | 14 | CASSQVITGTEAFF
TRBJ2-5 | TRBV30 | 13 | CAWSWGRSETQYF
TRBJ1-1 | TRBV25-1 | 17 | CASSETGQGALRTEAFF
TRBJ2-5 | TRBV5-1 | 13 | CASSRFEEETQYF
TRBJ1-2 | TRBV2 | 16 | CASGGVDRDFEGGYTF
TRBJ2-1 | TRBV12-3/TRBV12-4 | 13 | CASSLYSYNEQFF
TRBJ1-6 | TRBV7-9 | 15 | CASSLDLGDNSPLHF
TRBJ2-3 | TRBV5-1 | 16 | CASSLAASGDTDTQYF
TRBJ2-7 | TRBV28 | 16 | CASSLSLAKLSYEQYF
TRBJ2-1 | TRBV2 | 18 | CASSEPRDSSHFYNEQFF
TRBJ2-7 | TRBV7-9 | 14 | CVTKAWREPNEQYF
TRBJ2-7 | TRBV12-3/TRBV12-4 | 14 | CASSFGGRGYEQYF
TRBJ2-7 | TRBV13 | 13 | CASSFKDSYEQYF
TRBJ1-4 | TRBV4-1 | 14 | CASSHREFNEKLFF
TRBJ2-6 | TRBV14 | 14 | CASSPHGWTNVLTF
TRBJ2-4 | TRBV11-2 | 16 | CASSLDFDFGKNIQYF
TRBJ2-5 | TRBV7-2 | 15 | CASSLLAGGFETQYF